This T cell receptor beta chain was identified during a study of Ad26.COV2.S vaccination and SARS-CoV-2 variants. Study information: Intramuscularly, Ad26.COV2.S was given either once or twice, 56 days apart.

Germline V gene sequence: CDR1 LGHNA, CDR2 YNFKEQ. The CDR3 is 16 residues long. Trimming at V came to 4 bases and at J to 2 bases, leaving 10 bases not matched to a gene. The assay was immunoSEQ multiplex PCR, and TCRdb's table has in-frame clones only and misses some. The sample records 300,000 to 400,000 clones, 85% to 90% being singletons. Treatment here: around 19 received Ad26.COV2.S at low or high dose, single or two shots; about 5 received placebo; per-sample allocation not given. Sampling took place 63 days after the first vaccine or placebo injection. Whole-study findings and limits: The study found similar non-spike TCR breadth in vaccine and placebo recipients.

This clone was recorded many times. Antigen specificity is unknown. This sequence was found in a person aged 18-60 years who received the Ad26.COV2.S COVID-19 vaccine or a placebo. The chain employs TRBV4-2 and TRBJ1-2, with 7 nucleotides matching TRBD1. Sequencing was performed on peripheral blood, taken in a trial of Ad26.COV2.S vaccine versus placebo. CDR3 DNA: TGTGCCAGCAGCCCTTACGGACTACAGGGGAACTATGGCTACACCTTC. Protein product: CASSPYGLQGNYGYTF.